Following are 16 T cell receptor beta chains from one sample sequenced in a study of OX40 agonist ivuxolimab in advanced cancers. The method was the immunoSEQ multiplex PCR assay. Entries here come from immuneACCESS through TCRdb and include only in-frame sequences with V and J called. Some clones fail to appear in such tables; in the studies checked, an unresolved V gene covers under half of the shortfall, and the cause of the remainder is unknown. The table for this sample lists 63,000 or so clones; 65% to 85% of them were counted only once. Over 0.95% of the sample comes from the top ten. The sequencing here drew on CD4+ or CD8+ T cells sorted from blood, taken in a trial of the OX40 agonist ivuxolimab. Receptors were obtained from an adult with an advanced solid tumor such as melanoma, head and neck, liver or kidney cancer.

The chain carries TRBV7-2 and TRBJ2-7; D uncertain. Germline CDR1 SGHTA, CDR2 FQGNSA. This CDR3 has 14 residues. V lost 3 bases and J 2 bases, leaving 11 bases between the germline ends. The CDR3 protein is CASSFQIRAYEQYF. The DNA for the CDR3 is TGTGCCAGCAGCTTCCAGATCAGAGCCTACGAGCAGTACTTC.

The chain joins TRBV6-5 to TRBJ1-2; no reliable D call. CDR3 size: 12 residues. CDR1 and CDR2 (germline): MNHEY, SVGAGI. Trimming cost V 2 bases and J 8 bases, with 9 bases left between them. The CDR3 coding sequence is TGTGCCAGCAGTTACCCCGGAAGCGGCTACACCTTC. The encoded protein is CASSYPGSGYTF.

The V gene is TRBV15, the J gene TRBJ2-5; 12 nucleotides line up with TRBD2. CDR1 LNHNV and CDR2 YYDKDF come from the germline V gene (reference sequence). CDR3 length: 16 residues. The J segment lost 5 bases and the V segment lost 6 bases, leaving 10 bases of the junction unmatched. CDR3 residues: CATRASGGASGETQYF. The CDR3 nucleotides read TGTGCCACCAGGGCTAGCGGGGGGGCCTCTGGTGAGACCCAGTACTTC. Using reference TRBV15 and TRBJ2-5 for the parts outside the CDR3, the full variable domain is DAMVIQNPRYQVTQFGKPVTLSCSQTLNHNVMYWYQQKSSQAPKLLFHYYDKDFNNEADTPDNFQSRRPNTSFCFLDIRSPGLGDTAMYLCATRASGGASGETQYFGPGTRLLVL.

CDR3 residues: CASSGGSRVLGSPLHF. CDR3 bases: TGTGCCAGTAGTGGGGGGTCCCGCGTTCTCGGTTCACCCCTCCACTTT. The chain couples TRBV19 to TRBJ1-6; possibly TRBD1 for D (5 bases). CDR1 is LNHDA and CDR2 is SQIVND in the germline V gene (reference sequence). The CDR3 extends over 16 amino acids. The germline V and J ends were trimmed by 5 bases and 9 bases, with 20 bases remaining between them. The variable domain in full, with the rest retrieved from reference TRBV19 and TRBJ1-6, is DGGITQSPKYLFRKEGQNVTLSCEQNLNHDAMYWYRQDPGQGLRLIYYSQIVNDFQKGDIAEGYSVSREKKESFPLTVTSAQKNPTAFYLCASSGGSRVLGSPLHFGNGTRLTVT.

The chain has TRBV7-9 and TRBJ2-7; D is perhaps TRBD1 (5 bases). Germline CDR1 is SEHNR and CDR2 is FQNEAQ (reference sequence). V gave up 4 bases and J gave up 1 base, with 8 bases separating them. This CDR3 is built from 13 residues. The chain's CDR3 is CASSSWTSYEQYF. CDR3 in DNA: TGTGCCAGCAGCTCCTGGACATCCTACGAGCAGTACTTC.

In its sample, this clone was seen once. The chain recombines TRBV2 with TRBJ2-7; the match to TRBD1 covers 9 bases. The germline CDR1 and CDR2 sequences are SNHLY and FYNNEI. Unmatched junction bases numbered 5, after V lost 4 bases and J lost 4 bases. The CDR3 loop spans 14 amino acids. CDR3 loop: CASSARQGGYEQYF. The CDR3 region has the DNA TGTGCCAGCAGTGCGCGACAGGGGGGATACGAGCAGTACTTC. The full variable domain, rest sourced from reference TRBV2 and TRBJ2-7, is EPEVTQTPSHQVTQMGQEVILRCVPISNHLYFYWYRQILGQKVEFLVSFYNNEISEKSEIFDDQFSVERPDGSNFTLKIRSTKLEDSAMYFCASSARQGGYEQYFGPGTRLTVT.

This clone has just one count. J is TRBJ1-2 and V is TRBV2, with 8 bases fitting TRBD1. V lost 4 bases and J lost 4; bases outside the gene matches: 8. Per germline, CDR1 SNHLY and CDR2 FYNNEI. The CDR3 sequence is 15 residues long. The CDR3 coding sequence is TGTGCCAGCAGTGGGTCCCGGGACAGGATCTATGGCTACACCTTC. Its protein product is CASSGSRDRIYGYTF. The variable domain in full, with the rest retrieved from reference TRBV2 and TRBJ1-2, is EPEVTQTPSHQVTQMGQEVILRCVPISNHLYFYWYRQILGQKVEFLVSFYNNEISEKSEIFDDQFSVERPDGSNFTLKIRSTKLEDSAMYFCASSGSRDRIYGYTFGSGTRLTVV.

The chain has TRBV28 and TRBJ1-1; tentative D call: TRBD1 (6 bases). CDR3 length: 15 residues. From germline, CDR1 is MDHEN and CDR2 SYDVKM. V was cut by 3 bases and J by 1 base, with 12 bases left in between. The CDR3 nucleotides are TGTGCCAGCAGTTTGGGGGGCTCAGGGAACACTGAAGCTTTCTTT. It is translated as CASSLGGSGNTEAFF.

CDR3 region: CASSLTGRGSTDTQYF. The DNA for the CDR3 is TGTGCCAGCTCGCTTACAGGGAGGGGCTCCACAGATACGCAGTATTTT. The J gene is TRBJ2-3, the V gene TRBV18; tentatively, D is TRBD2 (7 bases). Trimming pared 6 bases from V and 2 bases from J, leaving 18 bases between. The CDR3 runs 16 residues. The germline gives CDR1 KGHSH, CDR2 LQKENI.

The chain has TRBV6-6 and TRBJ2-7; TRBD2 aligns across 8 bases. The CDR3 contains 12 residues. V lost 5 bases, J lost 9 bases, and 6 bases stayed unmatched. The germline V gene has CDR1 MNHNY and CDR2 SVGAGI (reference sequence). CDR3 region: CASSPGGAMQYF. The CDR3, as DNA: TGTGCCAGCAGTCCCGGGGGGGCGATGCAGTACTTC.

This chain joins TRBV6-1 and TRBJ2-4, with D perhaps TRBD1 or TRBD2 (6 bases each). The CDR3 extends over 13 amino acids. Germline CDR1 reads MNHNS; CDR2 reads SASEGT. Trimming removed 2 bases at V and 8 bases at J, with 10 bases between. CDR3: CASSELEGDIQYF. Written as DNA, the CDR3 is TGTGCCAGCAGTGAACTGGAGGGGGACATTCAGTACTTC.

This chain connects TRBV7-8 to TRBJ2-7, with a weak D call TRBD1 (6 bases). V was pared by 4 bases and J by 4 bases, with 17 bases between. The CDR3 contains 15 residues. Germline lookup yields CDR1 SGHVS and CDR2 FQNEAQ. The CDR3 sequence is CASSSNSRTVYEQYF. DNA of the CDR3: TGTGCCAGCAGCTCTAACAGTAGGACAGTGTACGAGCAGTACTTC.

The rearrangement joins TRBV7-2 to TRBJ1-6, with 8 bases matching TRBD1. J was trimmed by 7 bases and V by 4 bases; bases with no gene match: 6. Germline lookup yields CDR1 SGHTA and CDR2 FQGNSA. The CDR3 runs 15 residues. The CDR3 bases are TGTGCCAGCAGCTCCATCACAGGGGGAAATTCACCCCTCCACTTT. It encodes CASSSITGGNSPLHF.

The chain employs TRBV6-1 and TRBJ1-1; the D is unclear. The V gene's germline CDR1 is MNHNS and CDR2 SASEGT. This CDR3 contains 13 residues. Trimming removed 6 bases at V and 1 base at J, with 9 bases between. The CDR3 DNA sequence: TGTGCCAGCAGACAGACCTCGAACACTGAAGCTTTCTTT. Its protein product is CASRQTSNTEAFF.

V gene TRBV28 combines with J gene TRBJ1-2; the D is unclear. Per germline, CDR1 MDHEN and CDR2 SYDVKM. Trimming stripped 3 bases from V and 5 bases from J, with 22 bases between. The CDR3 has 17 amino acids. This CDR3 reads CASSLGGLGKLKYGYTF. CDR3 sequence (DNA): TGTGCCAGCAGTTTGGGCGGACTAGGAAAATTGAAATATGGCTACACCTTC.

The chain has TRBV29-1 and TRBJ1-4; D uncertain. Germline CDR1 is SQVTM and CDR2 is ANQGSEA. The CDR3 is 15 amino acids. Trimming took off 3 bases at V and 4 bases at J, with 15 bases between the two ends. As DNA, the CDR3 is TGCAGCGTTGAGGCCCTCTCCTCTCATAATGAAAAACTGTTTTTT. Translation gives CSVEALSSHNEKLFF.